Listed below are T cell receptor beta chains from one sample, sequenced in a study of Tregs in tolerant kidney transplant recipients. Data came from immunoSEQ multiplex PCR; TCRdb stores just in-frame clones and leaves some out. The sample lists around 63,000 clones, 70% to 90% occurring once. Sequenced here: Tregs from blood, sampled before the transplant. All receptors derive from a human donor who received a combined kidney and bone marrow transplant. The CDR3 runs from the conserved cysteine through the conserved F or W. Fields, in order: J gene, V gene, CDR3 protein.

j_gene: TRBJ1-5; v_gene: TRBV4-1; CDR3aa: CASSQEPDAISMAQHF
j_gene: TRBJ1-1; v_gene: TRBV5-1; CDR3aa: CASSPTEGSTEAFF
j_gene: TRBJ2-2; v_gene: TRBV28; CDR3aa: CASNPGQGFVRNTGELFF
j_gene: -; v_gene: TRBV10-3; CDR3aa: CAISEGLAGSHEQYF
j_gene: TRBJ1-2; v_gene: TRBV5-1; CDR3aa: CASSLALGQGHGYTF
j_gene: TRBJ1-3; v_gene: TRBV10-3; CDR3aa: CAISENRRGAGDTIYF
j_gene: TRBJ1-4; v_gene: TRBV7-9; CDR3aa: CASSLDRGLGKLFF
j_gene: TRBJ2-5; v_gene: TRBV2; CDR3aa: CASQSGGQETQYF
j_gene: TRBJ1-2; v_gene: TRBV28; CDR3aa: CASSGWVYGYTF
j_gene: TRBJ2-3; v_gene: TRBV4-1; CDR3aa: CASSKSSGLAGDTQYF
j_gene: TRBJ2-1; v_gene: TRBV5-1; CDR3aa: CASSTGVGDEQFF
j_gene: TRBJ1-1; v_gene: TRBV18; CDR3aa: CASSPPIQGRNTEAFF
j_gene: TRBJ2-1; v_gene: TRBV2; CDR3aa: CASSRDRLNEQFF
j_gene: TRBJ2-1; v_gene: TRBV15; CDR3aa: CATSRGAHDNNEQFF
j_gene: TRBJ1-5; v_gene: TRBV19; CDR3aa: CASSSAGGRNQPQHF
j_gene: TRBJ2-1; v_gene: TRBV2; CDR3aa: CAITQRGGGNEQFF
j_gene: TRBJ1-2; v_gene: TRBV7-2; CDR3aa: CASSRDRLNYGYTF
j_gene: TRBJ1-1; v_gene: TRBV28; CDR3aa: CASSDLNTEAFF
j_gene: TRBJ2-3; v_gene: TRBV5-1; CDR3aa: CASSRGGTGSADTQYF
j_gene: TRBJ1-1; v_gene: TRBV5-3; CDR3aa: CARSLTDSNMNTEAFF
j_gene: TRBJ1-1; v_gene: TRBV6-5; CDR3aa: CASSPINRGNTEAFF
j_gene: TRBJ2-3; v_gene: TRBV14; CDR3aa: CASSQGTGTIRSTDTQYF
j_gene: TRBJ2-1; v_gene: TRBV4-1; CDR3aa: CASSPAPLLLAGGHNEQFF
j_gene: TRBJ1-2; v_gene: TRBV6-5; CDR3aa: CASSYRRTDYGYTF
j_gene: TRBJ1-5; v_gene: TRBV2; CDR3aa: CASSVGKDYSNQPQHF
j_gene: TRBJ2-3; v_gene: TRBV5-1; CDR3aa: CASSGYTDTQYF
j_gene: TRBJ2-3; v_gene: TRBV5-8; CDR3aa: CASSLGQLFTDTQYF
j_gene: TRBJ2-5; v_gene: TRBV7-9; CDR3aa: CASSPDHQETQYF
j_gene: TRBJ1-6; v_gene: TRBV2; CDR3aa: CASSAEGIYSPLHF
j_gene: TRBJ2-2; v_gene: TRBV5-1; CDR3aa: CASSLAGAGANTGELFF
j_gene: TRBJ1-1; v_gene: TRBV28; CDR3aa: CASRTDRVMNTEAFF
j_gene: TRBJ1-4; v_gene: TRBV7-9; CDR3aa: CASSPKGTGAATNEKLFF
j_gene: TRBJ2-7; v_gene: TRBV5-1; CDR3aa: CASSLGTSSYEQYF
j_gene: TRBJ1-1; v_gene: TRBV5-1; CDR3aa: CASYGGPTNTEAFF
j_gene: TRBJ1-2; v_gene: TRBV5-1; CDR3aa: CASSLDRGQDGYTF
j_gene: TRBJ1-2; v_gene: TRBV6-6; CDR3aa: CASDRGDYGYTF
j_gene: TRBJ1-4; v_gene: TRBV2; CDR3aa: CASSALTGGEKLFF
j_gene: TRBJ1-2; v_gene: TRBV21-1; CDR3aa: CASSVGRTPPIHYGYTF
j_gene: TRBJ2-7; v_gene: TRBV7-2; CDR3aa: CASSLESFGPYEQYF
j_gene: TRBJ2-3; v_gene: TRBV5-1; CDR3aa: CASSLVEPSTDTQYF
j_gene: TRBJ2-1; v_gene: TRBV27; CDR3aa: CASSGGIAPFF
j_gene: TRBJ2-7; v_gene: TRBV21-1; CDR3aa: CASSKEREIKYEQYF
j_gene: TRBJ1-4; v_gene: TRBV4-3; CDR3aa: CASSQSREKLFF
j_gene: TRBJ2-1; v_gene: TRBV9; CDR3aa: CASSAGLAGGGNEQFF